The 4 T cell receptor beta chains presented below share a single source sample, sequenced in a study of human T cells and chemical hapten exposure. From the RACE reads, TCRdb called clonotypes with MiXCR, one entry per CDR3 protein. The table lists tens of thousands of distinct CDR3 sequences, 8.5% to 9% of them singletons. Time point indicated: patch test 2, 6 weeks after DPC sensitization. Treatment described: therapeutic diphenylcyclopropenone sensitization with weekly scalp DPC. The sample in question was whole blood, obtained in connection with sensitization to the hapten diphenylcyclopropenone (DPC). The origin of the receptors is a woman aged 50 to 65 with alopecia areata. Some clones in this sample may be carry-over from other donors' samples.

This clonotype was counted at least ten times. This chain connects TRBV7-9 to TRBJ1-3; 9 bases fit TRBD1. CDR3 length: 20 residues. J gave up 0 bases and V 4 bases, and 16 bases lay outside the gene matches. Germline V gene data show CDR1 as SEHNR and CDR2 as FQNEAQ (reference sequence). The CDR3 nucleotides are TGTGCCAGCAGCTCCATAACCGGGACAGGGCTGTCTCTCTCTGGAAACACCATATATTTT. Translation: CASSSITGTGLSLSGNTIYF.

This clonotype was recorded many times. This sequence joins TRBV20-1 and TRBJ1-5; maybe TRBD1 (6 bases). Trimming left V 7 bases short and J 9 bases short, with 19 bases between. There are 13 residues in the CDR3. Looked up from germline, CDR1 is DFQATT and CDR2 is SNEGSKA (reference sequence). The CDR3 here is CSVAMGGDRPQHF. The CDR3 DNA reads TGCAGTGTCGCGATGGGGGGCGACCGGCCCCAGCATTTT.

This clonotype was detected many times. V is TRBV7-2 and J is TRBJ1-1; D unresolved. Germline-derived CDR1 and CDR2 are SGHTA and FQGNSA. V was shortened by 3 bases and J by 3 bases, with 8 bases between the two germline ends. There are 13 residues in the CDR3. The DNA of the CDR3 is TGTGCCAGCAGCTTTTATGGGGACACTGAAGCTTTCTTT. Residues: CASSFYGDTEAFF.

This clonotype was picked up a small number of times. V is TRBV7-9 and J is TRBJ2-2; D unresolved. This CDR3 is built from 17 residues. Trimming took 2 bases from V and 2 from J, leaving 15 bases between them. CDR1 and CDR2 (germline): SEHNR, FQNEAQ (reference sequence). The CDR3 DNA follows: TGTGCCAGCAGCTTATGGGATCCGTCCCTCAACACCGGGGAGCTGTTTTTT. It encodes CASSLWDPSLNTGELFF.